Each of the 18 T cell receptor beta chains below was sequenced from the same sample in a study of OX40 agonist ivuxolimab in advanced cancers. Data came from immunoSEQ multiplex PCR; TCRdb stores just in-frame clones and leaves some out. This table holds over 100,000 clones, 75% to 90% found once. The input for sequencing was CD4+ or CD8+ T cells sorted from blood, taken in a trial of the OX40 agonist ivuxolimab. The receptors here all came from an adult with an advanced solid tumor such as melanoma, head and neck, liver or kidney cancer.

This chain joins TRBV30 and TRBJ1-2, with D perhaps TRBD1 (5 bases). V shed 3 bases and J shed 7 bases, with 21 bases lying between them. CDR3 length: 15 residues. Germline CDR1 is GTSNPN and CDR2 is SVGIG (reference sequence). DNA for the CDR3: TGTGCCTGGAGGAGCCGAGCAGGGTTTGGTGCTGGCTACACCTTC. It encodes CAWRSRAGFGAGYTF.

In DNA form, the CDR3 reads TGTGCCAGCAGCGTAGAGGGGGAGAACACTGAAGCTTTCTTT. The encoded protein is CASSVEGENTEAFF. The V gene is TRBV9, the J gene TRBJ1-1, with a possible D match to TRBD1 (6 bases). The CDR3 runs to 14 residues. Germline V CDR1 and CDR2: SGDLS, YYNGEE. The V gene lost 0 bases and the J gene lost 1 base, with 7 bases spanning the gap.

V gene TRBV5-1 combines with J gene TRBJ2-3, with D perhaps matching TRBD2 (6 bases). Deletions cut 0 bases from V and 6 bases from J, with 14 bases between. The length of the CDR3 is 15 residues. Germline V CDR1 and CDR2: SGHRS, YFSETQ. The CDR3 spells CASSLDTSGGDTQYF. Written as DNA, the CDR3 is TGCGCCAGCAGCTTGGACACCTCTGGGGGGGATACGCAGTATTTT.

This chain connects TRBV5-6 to TRBJ1-1; D remains ambiguous. V lost 1 base and J 3 bases, leaving 7 bases between the germline ends. Germline CDR1 is SGHDT and CDR2 is YYEEEE. The CDR3 totals 13 residues. The CDR3 DNA is TGTGCCAGCAGCTTGAACAGTTACACTGAAGCTTTCTTT. Translating gives CASSLNSYTEAFF.

Only one count was recorded for this clone. V is TRBV19 and J is TRBJ1-3; D ambiguous. The CDR3 is 15 amino acids. Germline V gives CDR1 LNHDA, CDR2 SQIVND (reference sequence). Trimming shortened V by 3 bases and J by 0 bases, and 9 bases separated the two germline ends. The chain's CDR3 is CASSIGPSSGNTIYF. CDR3 coding DNA: TGTGCCAGTAGTATTGGTCCGTCCTCTGGAAACACCATATATTTT.

This chain links TRBV10-3 with TRBJ2-2; 9 nucleotides align to TRBD1. Germline lookup yields CDR1 ENHRY and CDR2 SYGVKD. The CDR3 has 15 amino acids. J was trimmed by 6 bases and V by 7 bases; bases with no gene match: 9. The CDR3 nucleotides are TGTGCCATCACTGAAGACAGGGGGGGTTCCGGGGAGCTGTTTTTT. Its protein product is CAITEDRGGSGELFF.

V gene TRBV5-1 combines with J gene TRBJ2-3, with TRBD2 identical over 8 bases. The V gene's germline CDR1 is SGHRS and CDR2 YFSETQ. The V segment lost 5 bases and the J segment 2 bases; nucleotides outside the gene matches: 4. CDR3 size: 14 residues. In nucleotides, the CDR3 is TGCGCCAGCAGAGCGGGGGCCATCACAGATACGCAGTATTTT. It yields the protein CASRAGAITDTQYF.

Concerning this clone itself: The CDR3 does not end in the conserved phenylalanine or tryptophan, so this is likely a read error. The limits of the CDR3 on the DNA are not certain, so only TCRdb's listed CDR3 is given. The J gene is TRBJ2-7, the V gene TRBV10-2. Germline CDR1 is WSHSY and CDR2 is SAAADI. Counting both end residues, the CDR3 totals 12 amino acids. The CDR3 sequence: CASSEVLKVSYL.

The CDR3 bases are TGTGCCAGCAGCCGGGACCGACAGAAGACCCAGTACTTC. Its translation is CASSRDRQKTQYF. This chain uses TRBV13 with TRBJ2-5, with D perhaps matching TRBD1 or TRBD2 (5 bases each). The CDR3 loop spans 13 amino acids. Germline values: CDR1 PRHDT, CDR2 FYEKMQ (reference sequence). Trimming took off 5 bases at V and 6 bases at J, with 13 bases between the two ends.

This chain connects TRBV29-1 to TRBJ2-5; TRBD2 might be the D (7 bases). The CDR3 is made up of 14 amino acids. V gave up 4 bases and J gave up 2 bases, with 14 bases separating them. Germline V gene sequence: CDR1 SQVTM, CDR2 ANQGSEA. CDR3 sequence (DNA): TGCAGCGTTGTTCTGGGGGGGGCGCAAGAGACCCAGTACTTC. Encoded protein: CSVVLGGAQETQYF.

The chain combines TRBV6-6 with TRBJ2-7; TRBD2 is a possible D gene (6 bases). Germline V CDR1 and CDR2: MNHNY, SVGAGI (reference sequence). The CDR3 extends over 14 amino acids. V lost 7 bases to trimming and J lost 7 bases, with 20 bases between them. CDR3 DNA: TGTGCCAGCAAACCGACCGGGGGTTCCGAGGAGCAGTACTTC. This encodes CASKPTGGSEEQYF.

The chain uses TRBV30 and TRBJ1-2; a weak D match, TRBD1 (5 bases). Germline CDR1 GTSNPN, CDR2 SVGIG (reference sequence). Trimming pared 4 bases from V and 2 bases from J, leaving 11 bases between. The CDR3 runs to 13 residues. The CDR3 DNA sequence: TGTGCCTGGACCCTGGGGGGGAACTATGGCTACACCTTC. It is translated as CAWTLGGNYGYTF. Using reference TRBV30 and TRBJ1-2 for the parts outside the CDR3, the full variable domain is SQTIHQWPATLVQPVGSPLSLECTVEGTSNPNLYWYRQAAGRGLQLLFYSVGIGQISSEVPQNLSASRPQDRQFILSSKKLLLSDSGFYLCAWTLGGNYGYTFGSGTRLTVV.

The V gene is TRBV30, the J gene TRBJ2-2; D remains unclear. CDR1 and CDR2 (germline): GTSNPN, SVGIG (reference sequence). The CDR3 has 13 amino acids. Trimming stripped 1 base from V and 3 bases from J, with 6 bases between. CDR3 DNA: TGTGCCTGGAGTGGGCACGACACCGGGGAGCTGTTTTTT. Amino acids: CAWSGHDTGELFF.

This clone was picked up one time. This sequence joins TRBV10-2 and TRBJ2-7, with TRBD2 matching 9 bases. The CDR3 runs 15 residues. The V gene end was trimmed by 5 bases and the J gene end by 3 bases; junction bases not matched to a gene: 8. The germline gives CDR1 WSHSY, CDR2 SAAADI. The CDR3 loop reads CASSQRLTSGYEQYF. The CDR3 DNA is TGCGCCAGCAGTCAGCGCTTGACTAGCGGCTACGAGCAGTACTTC.

The V and J genes are TRBV28 and TRBJ1-6, with D possibly matching TRBD1 (5 bases). V was shortened by 5 bases and J by 5 bases, with 19 bases between the two germline ends. The germline CDR1 and CDR2 sequences are MDHEN and SYDVKM. This CDR3 is built from 17 residues. The CDR3 region is CASSPGTFLNNNSPLHF. The CDR3 DNA reads TGTGCCAGCAGTCCAGGGACTTTCCTCAACAATAATTCACCCCTCCACTTT.

V gene TRBV7-2 combines with J gene TRBJ2-5, with unresolved D. Germline V lookup: CDR1 SGHTA, CDR2 FQGNSA. The V and J ends lost 5 bases and 6 bases respectively, with 25 bases between them. This CDR3 comprises 17 residues. Here the CDR3 DNA reads TGTGCCAGCAGCCTACCGGAAACAGCTCCCTTTGTGAAGACCCAGTACTTC. Translating gives CASSLPETAPFVKTQYF.

The chain links TRBV4-2 to TRBJ2-2; TRBD2 matches 14 bases. The CDR3 totals 18 residues. The junction had 13 bases not matched to a gene; V was cut back by 9 bases and J by 4 bases. CDR1 is LGHNA and CDR2 is YNFKEQ in the germline V gene. The DNA of the CDR3 is TGTGCCAGTTCCTTGACTAGCGGGGGGGCGGCAGGCACCGGGGAGCTGTTTTTT. Its protein product is CASSLTSGGAAGTGELFF.

This clone was detected once. This rearrangement joins TRBV1 to TRBJ2-7; the D call in the table, TRBD1, was not verified against the DNA. TRBV1 is described as a pseudogene. The CDR3 totals 15 residues. The CDR3 loop reads CTSSQGGQDSYEQYF. For the CDR3, the DNA is TGCACCAGCAGCCAAGGTGGACAGGACTCCTACGAGCAGTACTTC.